This T cell receptor (beta chain) appears in the sequencing data of a study of shared clonotypes between healthy human individuals. Adults of Caucasian background living in Nashville, Tennessee made up all donors. Partitioning of CD4+ cells yielded a CD45RA+ naive subset and a CD45RA-negative memory subset. For this clone: What it binds is unknown.

Sequencing was performed with immunoSEQ multiplex PCR; in TCRdb, only in-frame clones are kept and a portion is missing. Among hundreds of thousands of clones listed, 97% were seen once. Findings and limits, study-wide: The study generally estimated greater richness for naive than memory subsets.

Germline V gives CDR1 LNHNV, CDR2 YYDKDF (reference sequence). Trimming took off 0 bases at V and 6 bases at J, with 9 bases between the two ends. The CDR3 runs to 14 residues. The TCR originated in a woman aged 30 to 39 in good health. The sample taken for sequencing was naive CD4+ T cells sorted from blood. The subset here: CD45RA+ positively selected. The chain couples TRBV15 to TRBJ1-5; D uncertain. CDR3 protein: CATSREGKGQPQHF. CDR3 DNA: TGTGCCACCAGCAGAGAAGGGAAGGGTCAGCCCCAGCATTTT.